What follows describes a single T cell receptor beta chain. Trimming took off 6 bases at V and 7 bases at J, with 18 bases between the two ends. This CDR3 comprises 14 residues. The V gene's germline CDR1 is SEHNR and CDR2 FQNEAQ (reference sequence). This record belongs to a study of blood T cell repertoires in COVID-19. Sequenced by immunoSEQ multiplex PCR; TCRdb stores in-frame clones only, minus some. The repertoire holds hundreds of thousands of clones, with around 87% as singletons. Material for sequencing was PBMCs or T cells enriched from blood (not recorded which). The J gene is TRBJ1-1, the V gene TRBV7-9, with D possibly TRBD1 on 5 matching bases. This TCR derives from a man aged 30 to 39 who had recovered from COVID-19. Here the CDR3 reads CASSSSGGRGEAFF. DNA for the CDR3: TGTGCCAGCAGTTCCTCGGGGGGTCGAGGTGAAGCTTTCTTT.